These T cell receptor beta chains were read from a single sample in a study of CD8+ T cells in alopecia areata. The assay was immunoSEQ multiplex PCR, and TCRdb's table has in-frame clones only and misses some. The data show about 190,000 clones, with approximately 56% seen just once and around 0.69% held by the top ten. The sequences come from CD4+ T cells sorted from blood, collected at week 4, from a patient treated with tofacitinib. These receptors were obtained from a human donor with alopecia areata. Each CDR3 is given with its conserved first and last residue. Fields, in order: J gene, D gene, V gene, clone size, CDR3 protein, CDR3 DNA. The D gene is left open where the match is weak. Clone sizes are given selectively: once, few, many, or a class where the clone is expanded.

TRBJ2-5	.	TRBV25-1	.	CASSEMGSGEETQYF	TGTGCCAGCAGTGAGATGGGAAGCGGCGAAGAGACCCAGTACTTC
TRBJ2-1	.	TRBV11-2	.	CASSLGSGLANEQFF	TGTGCCAGCAGCTTAGGCTCGGGTCTGGCCAATGAGCAGTTCTTC
TRBJ2-3	.	TRBV27	.	CASGDLTQYF	TGTGCCAGCGGCGATCTTACGCAGTATTTT
TRBJ2-7	TRBD1	TRBV29-1	.	CSVFGQGSYEQYF	TGCAGCGTATTCGGACAGGGCTCCTACGAGCAGTACTTC
TRBJ1-5	.	TRBV28	.	CASSLGDKGNQPQHF	TGTGCCAGCAGTTTAGGGGACAAGGGAAATCAGCCCCAGCATTTT
TRBJ2-1	.	TRBV30	.	CAWSVKTEQFF	TGTGCCTGGAGTGTGAAGACTGAGCAGTTCTTC
TRBJ2-5	TRBD1	TRBV29-1	few	CSVGQVQETQYF	TGCAGCGTCGGACAGGTCCAAGAGACCCAGTACTTC
TRBJ2-3	.	TRBV25-1	.	CASSDFRGSTDTQYF	TGTGCCAGCAGTGATTTCAGGGGTAGCACAGATACGCAGTATTTT
TRBJ1-5	.	TRBV10-3	.	CAISEGRWPQHF	TGTGCCATCAGTGAGGGTCGTTGGCCCCAGCATTTT
TRBJ1-1	TRBD1	TRBV25-1	.	CASSGAGGLTEAFF	TGTGCCAGCAGTGGTGCAGGGGGCCTCACTGAAGCTTTCTTT
TRBJ2-1	.	TRBV7-3	few	CASSPNRVSDEQFF	TGTGCCAGCAGCCCTAACAGGGTATCTGATGAGCAGTTCTTC
TRBJ1-2	.	TRBV18	.	CASSPYTTNYGYTF	TGTGCCAGCTCACCCTACACGACTAACTATGGCTACACCTTC
TRBJ2-1	.	TRBV7-2	.	CASSPLREQFF	TGTGCCAGCAGCCCCCTGCGGGAGCAGTTCTTC
TRBJ2-7	TRBD1	TRBV4-1	.	CASSQDWDRSSYEQYF	TGCGCCAGCAGCCAAGACTGGGACAGGAGCTCCTACGAGCAGTACTTC
TRBJ2-5	TRBD1	TRBV4-3	few	CASSQGRTGQETQYF	TGCGCCAGCAGCCAAGGGAGGACAGGGCAAGAGACCCAGTACTTC
TRBJ1-5	.	TRBV19	few	CASSPAGVRNQPQHF	TGTGCCAGTAGTCCCGCAGGGGTTAGGAATCAGCCCCAGCATTTT
TRBJ2-1	.	TRBV29-1	.	CSVAEDEQFF	TGCAGCGTTGCGGAGGATGAGCAGTTCTTC
TRBJ2-5	.	TRBV30	.	CAWGFRVQETQYF	TGTGCCTGGGGTTTCCGGGTTCAAGAGACCCAGTACTTC
TRBJ2-1	.	TRBV9	.	CASSSPRAHNEQFF	TGTGCCAGCAGCTCACCCCGGGCCCACAATGAGCAGTTCTTC
TRBJ1-1	.	TRBV30	few	CAGCRRGGTEAFF	TGTGCCGGATGCCGGAGGGGGGGTACTGAAGCTTTCTTT
TRBJ1-2	TRBD1	TRBV29-1	.	CSVDRGSLYGYTF	TGCAGCGTGGACAGGGGTAGCCTCTATGGCTACACCTTC
TRBJ1-4	.	TRBV5-1	many	CASSPSGSGGEKLFF	TGCGCCAGCAGCCCCTCAGGGTCAGGAGGTGAAAAACTGTTTTTT
TRBJ2-1	.	TRBV18	.	CASSPTEGHNEQFF	TGTGCCAGCTCACCCACGGAGGGCCACAATGAGCAGTTCTTC
TRBJ2-7	.	TRBV6-5	.	CASPAFGPYEQYF	TGTGCCAGCCCTGCCTTTGGGCCCTACGAGCAGTACTTC
TRBJ1-2	.	TRBV2	.	CASSVDRNYGYTF	TGTGCCAGCAGTGTAGACAGGAACTATGGCTACACCTTC
TRBJ2-4	TRBD2	TRBV30	few	CAWSDGRAEGNIQYF	TGTGCCTGGAGTGACGGGAGGGCCGAAGGTAACATTCAGTACTTC
TRBJ2-5	.	TRBV6-1	.	CASSDQTGFTQETQYF	TGTGCCAGCAGTGACCAAACGGGGTTCACACAAGAGACCCAGTACTTC
TRBJ2-1	.	TRBV15	.	CATSRDRGTYNEQFF	TGTGCCACCAGCAGAGATCGAGGCACTTACAATGAGCAGTTCTTC
TRBJ2-2	TRBD2	TRBV7-3	few	CASSLVLGGRANTGELFF	TGTGCCAGCAGCTTGGTCTTGGGCGGGAGAGCGAACACCGGGGAGCTGTTTTTT
TRBJ2-3	.	TRBV30	.	CAWSPQYTSTDTQYF	TGTGCCTGGAGTCCACAGTATACTAGCACAGATACGCAGTATTTT
TRBJ2-2	.	TRBV29-1	.	CSVEGGTDIHGELFF	TGCAGCGTGGAAGGAGGGACGGATATTCACGGGGAGCTGTTTTTT
TRBJ1-1	TRBD1	TRBV5-1	few	CASSPTGTNTEAFF	TGCGCCAGCAGCCCGACAGGGACAAACACTGAAGCTTTCTTT
TRBJ1-2	.	TRBV7-9	.	CASSLGLRLGGYTF	TGTGCCAGCAGCTTAGGGCTACGACTGGGAGGCTACACCTTC
TRBJ2-3	.	TRBV30	.	CAWSSAIYTQYF	TGTGCCTGGAGTTCCGCTATCTATACGCAGTATTTT
TRBJ2-1	.	TRBV29-1	few	CSVANGLGGAFNEQFF	TGCAGCGTTGCAAATGGTCTAGGCGGGGCCTTCAATGAGCAGTTCTTC
TRBJ2-7	.	TRBV27	.	CASSSKPRDKSGYEQYF	TGTGCCAGCAGTTCGAAACCCCGGGACAAATCGGGCTACGAGCAGTACTTC
TRBJ2-2	TRBD1	TRBV30	.	CAWTTGGAGELFF	TGTGCCTGGACCACAGGGGGTGCCGGGGAGCTGTTTTTT
TRBJ2-7	.	TRBV7-8	.	CASSRIIPTGDSYEQYF	TGTGCCAGCAGCCGAATTATCCCCACCGGCGACTCCTACGAGCAGTACTTC
TRBJ2-7	TRBD2	TRBV4-1	few	CASSQDLGLEGYEQYF	TGCGCCAGCAGCCAAGATCTCGGACTAGAGGGCTACGAGCAGTACTTC
TRBJ2-3	TRBD2	TRBV18	once	CASSPGLAGTIDTQYF	TGTGCCAGCTCACCAGGACTAGCGGGAACCATAGATACGCAGTATTTT
TRBJ1-3	.	TRBV29-1	.	CSVERGSGNTIYF	TGCAGCGTTGAAAGGGGTTCTGGAAACACCATATATTTT
TRBJ1-1	.	TRBV5-1	few	CASSWNRARGTEAFF	TGCGCCAGCAGCTGGAACAGGGCTCGGGGCACTGAAGCTTTCTTT
TRBJ2-7	.	TRBV11-3	.	CASSPGTLSEQYF	TGTGCCAGCAGCCCCGGGACTCTCTCCGAGCAGTACTTC
TRBJ2-1	.	TRBV25-1	.	CASRRGVHNEQFF	TGTGCCAGCAGGCGAGGGGTCCACAATGAGCAGTTCTTC
TRBJ1-1	TRBD1	TRBV29-1	.	CSVFPGGGNTEAFF	TGCAGCGTTTTCCCAGGGGGTGGAAACACTGAAGCTTTCTTT
TRBJ2-2	.	TRBV6-5	few	CASSYSPTANTGELFF	TGTGCCAGCAGTTACTCGCCGACAGCGAACACCGGGGAGCTGTTTTTT
TRBJ1-2	.	TRBV29-1	.	CSATTEQRGGYTF	TGCAGCGCTACCACAGAGCAGAGGGGTGGCTACACCTTC
TRBJ2-7	TRBD1	TRBV29-1	.	CSVGMERTGVGEQYF	TGCAGCGTTGGAATGGAACGGACAGGGGTGGGTGAGCAGTACTTC
TRBJ1-5	.	TRBV19	.	CASSNTVLPQHF	TGTGCCAGTAGTAACACGGTCCTTCCCCAGCATTTT
TRBJ1-4	.	TRBV4-2	.	CASSHETPGREKLFF	TGTGCCAGCAGCCACGAGACACCCGGGCGGGAAAAACTGTTTTTT
TRBJ2-1	.	TRBV29-1	.	CSVDEHSYNEQFF	TGCAGCGTTGATGAGCATAGCTACAATGAGCAGTTCTTC
TRBJ1-5	TRBD1	TRBV30	.	CAWKGRGSQPQHF	TGTGCCTGGAAGGGCAGGGGGTCACAGCCCCAGCATTTT
TRBJ2-5	.	TRBV5-4	.	CASSAARPSETQYF	TGTGCCAGCAGCGCGGCCAGACCTTCGGAGACCCAGTACTTC
TRBJ1-3	.	TRBV6-5	.	CASSQEFSGNTIYF	TGTGCCAGCAGCCAGGAGTTCTCTGGAAACACCATATATTTT
TRBJ1-1	.	TRBV4-3	few	CASSQGRRENTEAFF	TGCGCCAGCAGCCAAGGAAGGCGGGAGAACACTGAAGCTTTCTTT
TRBJ2-2	.	TRBV28	.	CASRESTGELFF	TGTGCCAGCAGAGAATCGACCGGGGAGCTGTTTTTT
TRBJ2-2	.	TRBV7-2	.	CASSFNQGTGELFF	TGTGCCAGCAGCTTCAATCAGGGCACCGGGGAGCTGTTTTTT
TRBJ2-2	TRBD1	TRBV5-1	.	CASRDTGANTGELFF	TGCGCCAGCAGGGATACAGGGGCGAACACCGGGGAGCTGTTTTTT